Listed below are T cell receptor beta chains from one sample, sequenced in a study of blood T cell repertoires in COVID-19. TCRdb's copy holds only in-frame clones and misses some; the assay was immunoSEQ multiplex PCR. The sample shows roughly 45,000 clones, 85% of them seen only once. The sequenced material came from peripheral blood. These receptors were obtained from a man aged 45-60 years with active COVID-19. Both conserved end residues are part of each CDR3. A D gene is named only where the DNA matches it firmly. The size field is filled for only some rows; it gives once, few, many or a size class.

CDR3aa: CASKNRGTGNTEAFF
CDR3nt: TGTGCCAGCAAAAATCGGGGGACAGGCAACACTGAAGCTTTCTTT
j_gene: TRBJ1-1
d_gene: TRBD1
v_gene: TRBV7-2
abundance: NA

CDR3aa: CASSHPQSSGNTIYF
CDR3nt: TGTGCCAGCAGCCACCCACAGTCCTCTGGAAACACCATATATTTT
j_gene: TRBJ1-3
d_gene: NA
v_gene: TRBV3-1/TRBV3-2
abundance: NA

CDR3aa: CASSSRSWTGGYSPLHF
CDR3nt: TGTGCCAGCAGCTCACGCAGTTGGACAGGGGGTTATTCACCCCTCCACTTT
j_gene: TRBJ1-6
d_gene: TRBD1
v_gene: TRBV7-8
abundance: NA

CDR3aa: CASSFKFWTGGVLSDTQYF
CDR3nt: TGTGCCAGCAGTTTTAAATTCTGGACAGGGGGCGTTTTGTCAGATACGCAGTATTTT
j_gene: TRBJ2-3
d_gene: TRBD1
v_gene: TRBV28
abundance: NA

CDR3aa: CASRPVRGALGSEQFF
CDR3nt: TGTGCCAGCAGACCCGTCAGGGGGGCCCTGGGGAGTGAGCAGTTCTTC
j_gene: TRBJ2-1
d_gene: NA
v_gene: TRBV6-6
abundance: NA

CDR3aa: CASSRGGLVNSGNTIYF
CDR3nt: TGCGCCAGCAGCCGAGGGGGCCTAGTTAACTCTGGAAACACCATATATTTT
j_gene: TRBJ1-3
d_gene: TRBD1
v_gene: TRBV4-1
abundance: NA

CDR3aa: CASSYQGYQPQHF
CDR3nt: TGTGCCAGCAGTTATCAGGGGTATCAGCCCCAGCATTTT
j_gene: TRBJ1-5
d_gene: NA
v_gene: TRBV27
abundance: few

CDR3aa: CASSSGQGGNTEAFF
CDR3nt: TGTGCCAGTAGTTCGGGACAGGGGGGGAACACTGAAGCTTTCTTT
j_gene: TRBJ1-1
d_gene: TRBD1
v_gene: TRBV19
abundance: NA

CDR3aa: CASSSVTRTDTQYF
CDR3nt: TGTGCCAGCAGTTCTGTCACACGCACAGATACGCAGTATTTT
j_gene: TRBJ2-3
d_gene: NA
v_gene: TRBV6-5
abundance: once

CDR3aa: CASSLPSYRGPRTEAFF
CDR3nt: TGTGCCAGCAGTTTACCCAGCTACAGGGGGCCGAGGACTGAAGCTTTCTTT
j_gene: TRBJ1-1
d_gene: TRBD1
v_gene: TRBV28
abundance: NA

CDR3aa: CASSSTVNTEAFF
CDR3nt: TGTGCCAGCAGCTCTACAGTGAACACTGAAGCTTTCTTT
j_gene: TRBJ1-1
d_gene: NA
v_gene: TRBV7-2
abundance: NA

CDR3aa: CASSFTGDRQPQHF
CDR3nt: TGTGCCAGCAGTTTTACCGGGGATCGCCAGCCCCAGCATTTT
j_gene: TRBJ1-5
d_gene: NA
v_gene: TRBV27
abundance: NA

CDR3aa: CASSLVPGSGEQYF
CDR3nt: TGTGCCAGCAGCTTAGTCCCGGGTTCGGGCGAGCAGTACTTC
j_gene: TRBJ2-7
d_gene: NA
v_gene: TRBV11-2
abundance: once

CDR3aa: CASSLAPGTGDGYTF
CDR3nt: TGTGCCAGCAGTTTGGCCCCGGGGACAGGAGATGGCTACACCTTC
j_gene: TRBJ1-2
d_gene: TRBD1
v_gene: TRBV28
abundance: NA

CDR3aa: CSVVRGSEAFF
CDR3nt: TGCAGCGTTGTGAGGGGGAGCGAAGCTTTCTTT
j_gene: TRBJ1-1
d_gene: NA
v_gene: TRBV29-1
abundance: NA

CDR3aa: CASSGRLAGGVETQYF
CDR3nt: TGTGCCAGCAGTGGGAGACTAGCGGGAGGGGTGGAGACCCAGTACTTC
j_gene: TRBJ2-5
d_gene: TRBD2
v_gene: TRBV6-2/TRBV6-3
abundance: once

CDR3aa: CASSIGSGRVPFFF
CDR3nt: TGTGCCAGTAGTATTGGCAGCGGGAGGGTTCCATTCTTCTTC
j_gene: TRBJ2-1
d_gene: TRBD2
v_gene: TRBV19
abundance: NA

CDR3aa: CASKTGRTDTQYF
CDR3nt: TGTGCCAGCAAGACAGGACGCACAGATACGCAGTATTTT
j_gene: TRBJ2-3
d_gene: NA
v_gene: TRBV28
abundance: NA

CDR3aa: CASSEATSGGAWQYEQYF
CDR3nt: TGTGCCAGCAGTGAAGCGACTAGCGGGGGGGCTTGGCAGTACGAGCAGTACTTC
j_gene: TRBJ2-7
d_gene: TRBD2
v_gene: TRBV6-1
abundance: NA

CDR3aa: CAISQGLAGADTQYF
CDR3nt: TGTGCCATCAGCCAAGGACTAGCGGGGGCAGATACGCAGTATTTT
j_gene: TRBJ2-3
d_gene: TRBD2
v_gene: TRBV10-3
abundance: NA